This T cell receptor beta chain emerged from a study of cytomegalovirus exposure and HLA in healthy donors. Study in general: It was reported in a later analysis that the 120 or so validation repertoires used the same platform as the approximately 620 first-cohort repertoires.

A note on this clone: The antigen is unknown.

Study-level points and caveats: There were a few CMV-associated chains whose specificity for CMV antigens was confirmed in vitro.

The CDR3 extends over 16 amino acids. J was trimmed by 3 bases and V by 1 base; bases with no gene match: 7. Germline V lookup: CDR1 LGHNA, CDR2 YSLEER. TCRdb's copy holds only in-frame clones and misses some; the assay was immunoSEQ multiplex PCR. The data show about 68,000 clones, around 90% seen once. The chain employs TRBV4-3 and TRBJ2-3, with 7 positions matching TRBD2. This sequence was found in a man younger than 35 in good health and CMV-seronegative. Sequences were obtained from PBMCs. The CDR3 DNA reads TGCGCCAGCAGCCAAGTCTACGGACTAGAAACAGATACGCAGTATTTT. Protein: CASSQVYGLETDTQYF.